This entry lists 25 T cell receptor beta chains sequenced from one sample in a study of blood T cell repertoires in COVID-19. The assay was immunoSEQ multiplex PCR, and TCRdb's table has in-frame clones only and misses some. In the table there are roughly 380,000 clones, over 75% of which are singletons. The sequenced material came from PBMCs or T cells enriched from blood (not recorded which). The receptor set was obtained from a man between 25 and 39 years old who had recovered from COVID-19.

J is TRBJ2-5 and V is TRBV11-2; tentatively, D is TRBD2 (7 bases). Germline lookup yields CDR1 SGHAT and CDR2 FQNNGV. The V end was cut by 7 bases, the J end by 4 bases, with 19 bases between. The CDR3 runs 15 residues. CDR3 nucleotide sequence: TGTGCCAGCAAGGGGGGGCAAGTTGTACTAGAGACCCAGTACTTC. Translation gives CASKGGQVVLETQYF.

This chain links TRBV19 with TRBJ2-1; 8 bases match TRBD2. Germline V gene data show CDR1 as LNHDA and CDR2 as SQIVND (reference sequence). The CDR3 extends over 14 amino acids. With 7 bases clipped from V and 1 base from J, the junction kept 3 bases outside the gene matches. CDR3 nucleotides: TGTGCCAGTACCGGGGGGGGGTCCTACAATGAGCAGTTCTTC. Amino acid sequence: CASTGGGSYNEQFF.

The chain carries TRBV4-1 and TRBJ2-1; 10 nucleotides align to TRBD1. CDR1 and CDR2 (germline): MGHRA, YSYEKL. This CDR3 has 16 residues. The trim removed 4 bases at V and 6 bases at J, leaving 9 bases unmatched. CDR3 nucleotide sequence: TGCGCCAGCAGCCCGCAGGGGACAGGGGTGGTCAATGAGCAGTTCTTC. Its translation: CASSPQGTGVVNEQFF.

V gene TRBV7-2 combines with J gene TRBJ2-7; D may be TRBD1 (6 bases). The CDR3 has 13 amino acids. V was shortened by 5 bases and J by 6 bases, with 14 bases between the two germline ends. Germline V gene sequence: CDR1 SGHTA, CDR2 FQGNSA. CDR3 sequence reads: CASSPRQVAEQYF. In DNA form, the CDR3 reads TGTGCCAGCAGCCCAAGACAGGTCGCCGAGCAGTACTTC.

The gene calls are TRBV19 and TRBJ1-1; D is perhaps TRBD1 (5 bases). Between the trimmed V and J ends, which lost 4 bases and 8 bases, there was a span of 8 bases. From germline, CDR1 is LNHDA and CDR2 SQIVND (reference sequence). CDR3 length: 11 residues. The CDR3 protein is CASSKGREAFF. CDR3 in DNA: TGTGCCAGTAGTAAGGGGCGGGAAGCTTTCTTT.

The J gene is TRBJ2-1, the V gene TRBV12-3 or TRBV12-4, with D tentatively TRBD2 (5 bases). Between the trimmed V and J ends, which lost 6 bases and 8 bases, there was a span of 8 bases. The CDR3 spans 11 residues. Here the CDR3 reads CASRKRDEQFF. The CDR3, as DNA: TGTGCCAGCAGGAAGAGGGATGAGCAGTTCTTC.

The J gene is TRBJ2-7, the V gene TRBV5-1; D uncertain. CDR1 is SGHRS, CDR2 YFSETQ, per germline. CDR3 size: 14 residues. The V end lost 5 bases, the J end lost 5 bases, and 17 bases lay between the germline ends. CDR3 residues: CASRKSGPKDEQYF. The CDR3 region has the DNA TGCGCCAGCAGAAAATCAGGTCCTAAGGACGAGCAGTACTTC.

The rearrangement joins TRBV30 to TRBJ1-6, with no clear D. Germline assignment: CDR1 GTSNPN and CDR2 SVGIG (reference sequence). Trimming cost V 2 bases and J 5 bases, with 7 bases left between them. The CDR3 length is 13 residues. CDR3: CAWSNSNNSPLHF. The CDR3 DNA sequence: TGTGCCTGGAGTAACAGTAATAATTCACCCCTCCACTTT.

The J gene is TRBJ1-3, the V gene TRBV11-2; TRBD1 agrees at 8 bases. The CDR3 covers 15 residues. CDR1 SGHAT and CDR2 FQNNGV come from the germline V gene. V shed 8 bases, J shed 6 bases, and the junction held 12 bases outside the gene matches. As DNA, the CDR3 is TGTGCCAGCGCTTTCGGGGGACAGGATGTAAACACCATATATTTT. This sequence encodes CASAFGGQDVNTIYF.

V and J are TRBV7-2 and TRBJ2-1, with D uncertain. Trimming left V 0 bases short and J 7 bases short, with 10 bases between. The germline CDR1 and CDR2 sequences are SGHTA and FQGNSA. There are 14 residues in the CDR3. The CDR3: CASSLAQKRNEQFF. CDR3 in DNA: TGTGCCAGCAGCTTAGCCCAAAAGAGGAATGAGCAGTTCTTC.

The V and J genes are TRBV7-8 and TRBJ2-3; D perhaps matches TRBD2 (5 bases). The germline V gene has CDR1 SGHVS and CDR2 FQNEAQ. V was trimmed by 0 bases and J by 0 bases, leaving 10 bases between them. The CDR3 has 16 amino acids. CDR3: CASSLARAVSTDTQYF. CDR3 nucleotide sequence: TGTGCCAGCAGCTTAGCCAGAGCGGTTAGCACAGATACGCAGTATTTT.

This rearrangement joins TRBV6-5 to TRBJ2-1; no definite D call. With 3 bases removed from V and 6 bases from J, the gap between germline ends came to 12 bases. Germline V gene data show CDR1 as MNHEY and CDR2 as SVGAGI. The CDR3 covers 14 residues. The CDR3 region is CASSYYNGGNEQFF. In DNA, the CDR3 is TGTGCCAGCAGTTATTACAATGGTGGCAATGAGCAGTTCTTC.

Here the CDR3 reads CASSLTFQENTEAFF. For the CDR3, the DNA is TGTGCCAGCAGCTTAACGTTCCAGGAAAACACTGAAGCTTTCTTT. The V and J genes are TRBV7-3 and TRBJ1-1, with D uncertain. The germline CDR1 and CDR2 sequences are SGHTA and FQGTGA. V gave up 0 bases and J gave up 2 bases, with 10 bases separating them. This CDR3 is 15 amino acids long.

The V call is TRBV13, the J call TRBJ2-7, with 7 bases fitting TRBD1. V was pared by 4 bases and J by 5 bases, with 8 bases of the junction left unmatched. The CDR3 spans 14 residues. The germline V gene has CDR1 PRHDT and CDR2 FYEKMQ (reference sequence). The CDR3: CASSSRTGADEQYF. DNA for the CDR3: TGTGCCAGCAGCTCAAGAACAGGGGCCGACGAGCAGTACTTC.

The chain joins TRBV20-1 to TRBJ1-6; no clear D. The CDR3 is 14 amino acids. The V gene lost 3 bases and the J gene lost 8 bases, with 14 bases spanning the gap. CDR1 is DFQATT and CDR2 is SNEGSKA in the germline V gene (reference sequence). The CDR3 spells CSASEARGDSPLHF. CDR3 nucleotide sequence: TGCAGTGCTAGTGAGGCGCGCGGGGATTCACCCCTCCACTTT.

The V and J genes are TRBV19 and TRBJ1-1; D unclear. The V end lost 4 bases, the J end lost 0 bases, and 6 bases lay between the germline ends. The CDR3 contains 13 residues. Per germline, CDR1 LNHDA and CDR2 SQIVND (reference sequence). The CDR3 reads CASSNTLNTEAFF. The CDR3 bases are TGTGCCAGTAGTAACACACTGAACACTGAAGCTTTCTTT.

The V gene is TRBV6-2 or TRBV6-3, the J gene TRBJ1-5; no clear D. Trimming stripped 0 bases from V and 5 bases from J, with 8 bases between. The CDR3 extends over 14 amino acids. The V gene's germline CDR1 is MNHEY and CDR2 SVGEGT. The CDR3, as DNA: TGTGCCAGCAGTTACTCGTTCGGGGATCAGCCCCAGCATTTT. This gives the protein CASSYSFGDQPQHF.

The J gene is TRBJ1-1, the V gene TRBV2; maybe TRBD1 (5 bases). V lost 8 bases and J 4 bases, leaving 17 bases between the germline ends. Germline V gene sequence: CDR1 SNHLY, CDR2 FYNNEI. The CDR3 loop spans 14 amino acids. The CDR3 protein is CASFAGQMGTEAFF. CDR3 DNA sequence: TGTGCCAGCTTTGCAGGGCAGATGGGCACTGAAGCTTTCTTT.

The rearrangement uses TRBV15 and TRBJ1-2, with D perhaps TRBD1 (5 bases). The CDR3 spans 17 residues. From germline, CDR1 is LNHNV and CDR2 YYDKDF (reference sequence). Trimming took off 0 bases at V and 2 bases at J, with 16 bases between the two ends. The DNA for the CDR3 is TGTGCCACCAGCAGAGATCGGGACTTACGAGTGAACTATGGCTACACCTTC. Translation: CATSRDRDLRVNYGYTF. The variable domain in full, completed from reference TRBV15 and TRBJ1-2, reads DAMVIQNPRYQVTQFGKPVTLSCSQTLNHNVMYWYQQKSSQAPKLLFHYYDKDFNNEADTPDNFQSRRPNTSFCFLDIRSPGLGDTAMYLCATSRDRDLRVNYGYTFGSGTRLTVV.

The gene calls are TRBV6-6 and TRBJ1-2, with 7 bases aligning to TRBD1. The germline V gene has CDR1 MNHNY and CDR2 SVGAGI (reference sequence). V lost 6 bases and J lost 7; bases outside the gene matches: 14. There are 15 residues in the CDR3. CDR3 coding DNA: TGTGCCAGCAGACCTCATTACGACAGGGAACGTGGCTACACCTTC. This codes for CASRPHYDRERGYTF.

The chain is built from TRBV11-2 and TRBJ1-1, with TRBD1 as a possible D gene (5 bases). This CDR3 spans 16 amino acids. Germline V CDR1 and CDR2: SGHAT, FQNNGV. V shed 0 bases and J shed 8 bases, with 19 bases lying between them. CDR3 bases: TGTGCCAGCAGCTTAGATTGGGCAGGGATGAGGTGGGAAGCTTTCTTT. Its translation is CASSLDWAGMRWEAFF. Full variable domain (missing parts from reference TRBV11-2 and TRBJ1-1): EAGVAQSPRYKIIEKRQSVAFWCNPISGHATLYWYQQILGQGPKLLIQFQNNGVVDDSQLPKDRFSAERLKGVDSTLKIQPAKLEDSAVYLCASSLDWAGMRWEAFFGQGTRLTVV.

The V call is TRBV25-1, the J call TRBJ1-4, with 9 bases lining up with TRBD1. The CDR3 spans 17 residues. The germline V gene encodes CDR1 MGHDK and CDR2 SYGVNS. The V gene end was trimmed by 5 bases and the J gene end by 6 bases; junction bases not matched to a gene: 13. CDR3 sequence reads: CASSSRDREKGDEKLFF. CDR3 sequence (DNA): TGTGCCAGCAGTTCCCGGGACAGGGAAAAGGGGGATGAAAAACTGTTTTTT.

CDR3 loop: CASSWGQGSLDEQFF. CDR3 coding DNA: TGTGCCAGCAGTTGGGGACAGGGAAGTTTGGATGAGCAGTTCTTC. The V call is TRBV27, the J call TRBJ2-1; 9 nucleotides line up with TRBD1. This CDR3 has 15 amino acids. V dropped 4 bases and J dropped 8; count of bases not matched to a gene: 9. Germline V gives CDR1 MNHEY, CDR2 SMNVEV (reference sequence).

The chain employs TRBV6-5 and TRBJ1-5; no clear D. This CDR3 is built from 13 residues. Germline V CDR1 and CDR2: MNHEY, SVGAGI. Trimming removed 4 bases at V and 6 bases at J, with 10 bases between. The CDR3 sequence: CASSSRRFQPQHF. The CDR3 region has the DNA TGTGCCAGCAGTTCAAGGAGGTTTCAGCCCCAGCATTTT.

The genes are TRBV3-1 (or the pseudogene TRBV3-2) and TRBJ1-2; TRBD1 agrees at 9 bases. Germline assignment: CDR1 LGHDT and CDR2 YNNKEL (reference sequence). The ends lost 0 bases at V and 7 bases at J; junction bases unmatched: 6. There are 15 residues in the CDR3. The CDR3 DNA is TGTGCCAGCAGCCAAGATTTAACAGGGGGCCCTGGCTACACCTTC. It is translated as CASSQDLTGGPGYTF.